The text below deals with one T cell receptor (beta chain). No antigen is known for it. Base quality data are lacking; no much larger clone is found one base away. Deletion took 2 bases off V and 6 bases off J, with a span of 4 bases between the germline ends. The CDR3 spans 12 residues, from the cysteine through the phenylalanine. Kept here is only the CDR3 DNA, which spans 36 bases and is read in frame from base 1. The label giving this sample's time point can be read as: baseline before first vaccination. The treatment or condition label on this specimen signifies: meningococcal conjugate vaccine given as trial control. Samples from vaccinated people were obtained from the UK trials COV001 and COV002, which included a single-blind randomized controlled phase 2/3 trial of AZD1222 (ChAdOx1 nCoV-19) in healthy adults. For TCRbeta chain sequencing, PBMC samples were collected from trial participants at day 0 and at day 28 after the second dose.

The data originate from a study of T cell responses to AZD1222 COVID-19 vaccine (dated by TCRdb to the early 2020s). Study-level background: TCR sequencing covered approximately 230 trial participants: 200 to 220 given two doses of AZD1222 and approximately 26 given two doses of MenACWY control vaccine. Trial participants were enrolled into age subgroups of 18-55, 56-69 and 70-plus years, which contained around 150, 29 and 61 TCR-sequenced participants, respectively. Study-level results and caveats: Only six or seven AZD1222 recipients were SARS-CoV-2 seropositive at baseline, limiting conclusions about previously exposed vaccinees. Spike-specific TCR breadth and depth rose significantly after two AZD1222 doses compared with day 0 and with MenACWY recipients. Nearly half of unique spike-specific TCRs reportedly recognized epitopes outside regions mutated in the B.1.351 and B.1.1.7 variants. The whole spike protein was spanned by vaccine-associated CD4 TCRs, and dominant responses were seen in regions 160-218 and 743-854. No day 14 peak-response samples were available, so repertoires were characterized only after the peak T cell response. In the small 56-69-year group, the increase in depth fell short of significance, most likely because of low power. Most participants were white British and females outnumbered males, and the authors suggested that clonal diversity may have been underestimated.

The CDR3 regions of human TCRbeta chains were subjected to immunosequencing. As for the authors' bioinformatics: Repertoire TCRs were matched against a reference library of SARS-CoV-2-specific TCRs generated with the MIRA antigen-specificity platform. Breadth was defined as the fraction of unique TCRs that were SARS-CoV-2-associated. Depth was defined as the fraction of total T cells that were SARS-CoV-2-associated. Each spike-specific TCR was assigned to its reactive spike region and to a CD4 or CD8 class using the MIRA data. Log10-transformed breadth and depth values were compared by one-way ANOVA with Sidak's multiple comparisons tests. Drawn from immuneACCESS, this table holds only the in-frame rearrangements with V and J called that TCRdb kept. Clones are partly lost; checked studies trace under half to an unresolved V gene and leave the rest unexplained. That table is the source of V, J and clone size, and D and trimming were worked out from the DNA. The sample table lists 150,000 or so clones, about 90% of them with a count of one. The ten largest account for about 5.5% of the sample.

The sequences come from peripheral blood, collected on day 0 of MenACWY control vaccination. Recombination linked TRBV12-3 or TRBV12-4 to TRBJ2-2, with no D gene named confidently. The TCR was taken from an adult in good health. CDR3 protein: CASSLPAGELFF. The nucleotides read TGTGCCAGCAGTTTACCCGCCGGGGAGCTGTTTTTT.